This T cell receptor beta chain was captured by sequencing in a study of T cells and Merkel cell carcinoma outcomes. Regarding the study as a whole: In Merkel cell carcinoma, repertoire and T-cell density reportedly predicted outcomes.

CDR1 and CDR2 from the germline V gene are MDHEN and SYDVKM. CDR3 length equals 15 residues. Comment on this clone: The antigen is undetermined. The junction does not match germline at one end; this may be a read error. Other DNA sequences in this specimen translate into the identical CDR3.

Profiled with immunoSEQ multiplex PCR; TCRdb holds only in-frame clones, not every one. The sample carries several hundred clones, around 93% recorded once. The chain uses TRBV28 and TRBJ2-5, with a tentative D call TRBD1 (5 bases). Material: tumor tissue from Merkel cell carcinoma. The sequence was collected from a human donor with Merkel cell carcinoma. CDR3 nucleotides: TGTGCCAGCTGGCAGGGCTCGGGCCCCCAAGAGACTCAGTACTTC. It translates to CASWQGSGPQETQYF.